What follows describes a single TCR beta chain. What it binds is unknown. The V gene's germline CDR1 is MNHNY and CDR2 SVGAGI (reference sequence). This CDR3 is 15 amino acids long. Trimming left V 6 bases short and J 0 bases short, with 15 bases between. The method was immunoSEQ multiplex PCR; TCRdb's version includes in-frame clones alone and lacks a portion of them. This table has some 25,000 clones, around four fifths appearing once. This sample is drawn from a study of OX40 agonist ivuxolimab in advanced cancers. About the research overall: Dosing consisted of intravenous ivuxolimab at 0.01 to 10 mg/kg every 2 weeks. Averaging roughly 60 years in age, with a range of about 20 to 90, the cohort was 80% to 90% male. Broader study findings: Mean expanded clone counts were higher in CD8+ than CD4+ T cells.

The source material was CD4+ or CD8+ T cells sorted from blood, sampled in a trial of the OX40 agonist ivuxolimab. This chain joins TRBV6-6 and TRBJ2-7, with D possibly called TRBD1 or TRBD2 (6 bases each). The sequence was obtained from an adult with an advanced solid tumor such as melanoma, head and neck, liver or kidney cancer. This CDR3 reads CASSPGAGGSYEQYF. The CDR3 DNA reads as TGTGCCAGCAGCCCGGGGGCAGGCGGCTCCTACGAGCAGTACTTC.